What follows is one T cell receptor (beta chain) and its context. The same CDR3 is also encoded by other DNA sequences in this sample. V was pared by 0 bases and J by 5 bases, with 6 bases between. The CDR3 length is 12 residues. Germline V gene lookup returns CDR1 SGHDT and CDR2 YYEEEE. This sample was taken from a study of blood T cell repertoires in COVID-19. Overall study: The United States, Italy and Spain provided the acute and convalescent COVID-19 samples.

Authors' methods: Reference gene primers were amplified, and this amplification served to estimate nucleated cell counts. Only in-frame clones appear in the TCRdb table, and some are missing; sequencing was by immunoSEQ multiplex PCR. D and trimming were read from the DNA, whereas the V and J calls and clone size are those reported in that table. The sample consists of just over 250,000 clones, roughly nine tenths of them appearing once. Sequencing was performed on peripheral blood. The receptor was derived from a man aged 60-69 years who had recovered from COVID-19. This chain uses TRBV5-6 with TRBJ2-7; D is unclear. DNA for the CDR3: TGTGCCAGCAGCTTGGTAGGAGACGAGCAGTACTTC. Encoded protein: CASSLVGDEQYF.